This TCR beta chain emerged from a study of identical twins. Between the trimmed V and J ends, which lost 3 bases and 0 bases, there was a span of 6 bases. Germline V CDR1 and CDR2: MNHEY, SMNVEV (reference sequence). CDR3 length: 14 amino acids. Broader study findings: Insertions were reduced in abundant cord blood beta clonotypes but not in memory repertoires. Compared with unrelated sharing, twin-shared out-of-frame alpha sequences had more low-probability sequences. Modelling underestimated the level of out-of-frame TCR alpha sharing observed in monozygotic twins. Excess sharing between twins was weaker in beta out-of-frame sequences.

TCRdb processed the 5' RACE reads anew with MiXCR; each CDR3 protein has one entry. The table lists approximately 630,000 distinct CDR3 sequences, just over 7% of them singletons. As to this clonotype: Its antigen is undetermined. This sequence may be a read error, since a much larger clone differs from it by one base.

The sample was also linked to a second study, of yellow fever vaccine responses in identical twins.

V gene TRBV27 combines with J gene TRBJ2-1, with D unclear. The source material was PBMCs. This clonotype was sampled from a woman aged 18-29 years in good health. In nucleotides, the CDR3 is TGTGCCAGCAGTTTCCGGGTCTCCTACAATGAGCAGTTCTTC. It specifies CASSFRVSYNEQFF.